The sequence of this T cell receptor beta chain was determined in a study of blood T cells in healthy people across ages. A few counts support this clonotype. The antigen remains unidentified. Germline V lookup: CDR1 SGHRS, CDR2 YFSETQ. The CDR3 is made up of 14 amino acids. The J segment lost 8 bases and the V segment lost 4 bases, leaving 9 bases of the junction unmatched. Study-wide results and limits: A roughly linear fall in TCR beta diversity per million T cells was seen with increasing age. PBMC samples, being unsorted, prevented any conclusive comparison of naive and antigen-experienced cells. With naive T cell percentage, TCR beta diversity showed a strong correlation.

Primed by a sample-barcoded 5' primer and a J-beta primer mix, a second PCR proceeded for roughly 7 to 12 cycles. Tagging of each cDNA molecule was performed by a template-switch adaptor with 12 random nucleotides. From the 5' RACE reads, TCRdb called clonotypes with MiXCR, one entry per CDR3 protein. The sample consists of around 1,500,000 distinct CDR3 sequences, 25% to 30% of them appearing once. This chain joins TRBV5-1 and TRBJ2-7; 10 positions match TRBD2. The TCR originated in a woman aged 25 to 39 in good health. The sequencing input was blood. CDR3: CASSPTIAGGQQYF. CDR3 sequence (DNA): TGCGCCAGCAGCCCGACTATAGCGGGAGGACAGCAGTACTTC. Drawing the rest from reference TRBV5-1 and TRBJ2-7, the complete variable domain is KAGVTQTPRYLIKTRGQQVTLSCSPISGHRSVSWYQQTPGQGLQFLFEYFSETQRNKGNFPGRFSGRQFSNSRSEMNVSTLELGDSALYLCASSPTIAGGQQYFGPGTRLTVT.